What follows are 25 T cell receptor beta chains derived from one specimen sequenced in a study of cytomegalovirus exposure and HLA in healthy donors. Researchers ran the PCR with 60 Vbeta and 13 Jbeta primers. Produced via immunoSEQ multiplex PCR; TCRdb's table is partial and in-frame only. The data contain roughly 200,000 clones, 75% to 80% of them singletons. Input material: PBMCs. These receptors all come from a woman aged 25 to 45 in good health and CMV-seropositive.

The chain recombines TRBV4-3 with TRBJ2-1, with 7 bases fitting TRBD2. Looked up from germline, CDR1 is LGHNA and CDR2 is YSLEER. Germline trimming cut 0 bases from V and 6 bases from J; bases unmatched to any gene: 11. The CDR3 runs to 17 residues. CDR3 sequence reads: CASSQDLVGEGSNEQFF. For the CDR3, the DNA is TGCGCCAGCAGCCAAGATCTAGTGGGGGAGGGTTCCAATGAGCAGTTCTTC.

The V call is TRBV6-1, the J call TRBJ1-6; D is unclear. Germline V gene lookup returns CDR1 MNHNS and CDR2 SASEGT. The CDR3 length is 16 residues. The V gene lost 2 bases and the J gene lost 10 bases, with 18 bases spanning the gap. CDR3: CASSEFSLGSLSPLHF. CDR3 nucleotide sequence: TGTGCCAGCAGTGAATTCTCATTGGGCAGCCTATCACCCCTCCACTTT.

V and J are TRBV25-1 and TRBJ2-5, with D perhaps TRBD1 (5 bases). The CDR3 contains 17 residues. The germline V and J ends were trimmed by 3 bases and 1 base, with 18 bases remaining between them. In germline, CDR1 is MGHDK, CDR2 SYGVNS. The CDR3 DNA follows: TGTGCCAGCAGTGAGGGCAGGGCTCCATTCGCCCAAGAGACCCAGTACTTC. It specifies CASSEGRAPFAQETQYF.

The J gene is TRBJ2-2, the V gene TRBV19; D perhaps matches TRBD1 (6 bases). Germline V gene lookup returns CDR1 LNHDA and CDR2 SQIVND (reference sequence). This CDR3 has 17 residues. V lost 4 bases and J 0 bases, leaving 15 bases between the germline ends. The CDR3 here is CASSTYLGQPNTGELFF. DNA of the CDR3: TGTGCCAGTAGTACCTACCTTGGACAGCCGAACACCGGGGAGCTGTTTTTT. Combining the CDR3 with reference TRBV19 and TRBJ2-2 gives the whole variable domain DGGITQSPKYLFRKEGQNVTLSCEQNLNHDAMYWYRQDPGQGLRLIYYSQIVNDFQKGDIAEGYSVSREKKESFPLTVTSAQKNPTAFYLCASSTYLGQPNTGELFFGEGSRLTVL.

The chain links TRBV7-9 to TRBJ1-3, with D possibly being TRBD1 (5 bases). Germline loops: CDR1 SEHNR, CDR2 FQNEAQ (reference sequence). This CDR3 contains 17 residues. V lost 0 bases and J 0 bases, leaving 12 bases between the germline ends. This CDR3 reads CASSLAPGSGSGNTIYF. The CDR3 DNA sequence: TGTGCCAGCAGCTTAGCACCAGGGTCGGGCTCTGGAAACACCATATATTTT.

This clone is a singleton in its sample. The J gene is TRBJ2-5, the V gene TRBV7-2, with 9 bases fitting TRBD2. Unmatched junction bases numbered 9, after V lost 2 bases and J lost 5 bases. There are 16 residues in the CDR3. The germline gives CDR1 SGHTA, CDR2 FQGNSA. For the CDR3, the DNA is TGTGCCAGCAGCTTACTGGGTCGCGGGGGGGCTGAGACCCAGTACTTC. Protein product: CASSLLGRGGAETQYF.

The CDR3 loop is CASSHAGDRYSPLHF. CDR3 in DNA: TGCGCCAGCAGCCATGCAGGTGACCGATATTCACCCCTCCACTTT. The chain uses TRBV4-1 and TRBJ1-6; D gene unclear. Germline CDR1 MGHRA, CDR2 YSYEKL. The length of the CDR3 is 15 residues. V lost 3 bases and J 8 bases, leaving 14 bases between the germline ends.

CDR3 DNA: TGCAGCGTCACTCGGCTAGCGGGCAATGAGCAGTTCTTC. Protein: CSVTRLAGNEQFF. The chain carries TRBV29-1 and TRBJ2-1, with 8 bases identical to TRBD2. The CDR3 has 13 amino acids. Trimming at V came to 6 bases and at J to 6 bases, leaving 7 bases not matched to a gene. Germline CDR1 reads SQVTM; CDR2 reads ANQGSEA.

A note on this clone: Additional DNA sequences in this sample encode the identical CDR3. CDR3 coding DNA: TGTGCCAGCAGCCAAGGACTAGCGGGGGTAAATGAGCAGTTCTTC. Protein: CASSQGLAGVNEQFF. The chain joins TRBV7-3 to TRBJ2-1, with 13 bases fitting TRBD2. CDR3 length: 15 amino acids. From germline, CDR1 is SGHTA and CDR2 FQGTGA. Trimming cost V 5 bases and J 7 bases; bases outside gene matches: 5. The variable domain in full, with the rest retrieved from reference TRBV7-3 and TRBJ2-1, is GAGVSQTPSNKVTEKGKYVELRCDPISGHTALYWYRQSLGQGPEFLIYFQGTGAADDSGLPNDRFFAVRPEGSVSTLKIQRTERGDSAVYLCASSQGLAGVNEQFFGPGTRLTVL.

This clone has just one count. The chain links TRBV15 to TRBJ2-1; 11 nucleotides line up with TRBD1. Germline lookup yields CDR1 LNHNV and CDR2 YYDKDF (reference sequence). This CDR3 comprises 15 residues. V dropped 4 bases and J dropped 8; count of bases not matched to a gene: 7. CDR3 nucleotides: TGTGCCACCAGCATAGGACAGGGGGCCGCCTATGAGCAGTTCTTC. As protein: CATSIGQGAAYEQFF.

The J gene is TRBJ1-2, the V gene TRBV30, with D maybe TRBD1 (6 bases). The germline CDR1 and CDR2 sequences are GTSNPN and SVGIG (reference sequence). CDR3 size: 13 residues. V lost 5 bases, J lost 8 bases, and 18 bases lay in between. This CDR3 is CAWEELNRVGYTF. In DNA form, the CDR3 reads TGTGCCTGGGAGGAACTAAACAGGGTGGGCTACACCTTC.

The J gene is TRBJ1-5, the V gene TRBV30; TRBD1 is a possible D gene (6 bases). Germline V CDR1 and CDR2: GTSNPN, SVGIG (reference sequence). V gave up 2 bases and J gave up 1 base, with 9 bases separating them. The CDR3 sequence is 14 residues long. CDR3 sequence: CAWSRDTSNQPQHF. The CDR3 DNA reads as TGTGCCTGGAGTAGGGACACGAGCAATCAGCCCCAGCATTTT.

The chain is built from TRBV19 and TRBJ1-4; D may be TRBD1 (6 bases). V was cut by 7 bases and J by 8 bases, with 20 bases left in between. CDR1 is LNHDA, CDR2 SQIVND, per germline (reference sequence). CDR3 length: 15 residues. The CDR3 spells CASTRGRDRREKLFF. CDR3 nucleotides: TGTGCCAGTACCCGGGGTCGAGACAGGCGGGAAAAACTGTTTTTT.

The chain has TRBV9 and TRBJ2-3; D is perhaps TRBD1 (5 bases). The CDR3 spans 15 residues. Germline V gene data show CDR1 as SGDLS and CDR2 as YYNGEE. V shed 2 bases and J shed 2 bases, with 12 bases lying between them. The CDR3 here is CASSVSIRDTDTQYF. The CDR3 region has the DNA TGTGCCAGCAGCGTCTCCATCAGGGACACAGATACGCAGTATTTT. Supplemented by reference TRBV9 and TRBJ2-3, the full variable domain reads DSGVTQTPKHLITATGQRVTLRCSPRSGDLSVYWYQQSLDQGLQFLIQYYNGEERAKGNILERFSAQQFPDLHSELNLSSLELGDSALYFCASSVSIRDTDTQYFGPGTRLTVL.

The genes are TRBV9 and TRBJ1-1; D gene unclear. Germline V gene lookup returns CDR1 SGDLS and CDR2 YYNGEE. This CDR3 spans 13 amino acids. With 4 bases removed from V and 7 bases from J, the gap between germline ends came to 14 bases. The chain's CDR3 is CASSLHAQNEAFF. The CDR3 bases are TGTGCCAGCAGCCTTCACGCACAGAATGAAGCTTTCTTT.

This clone appeared a single time. The V and J genes are TRBV6-5 and TRBJ2-3; TRBD2 matches at 10 bases. The CDR3 extends over 16 amino acids. The junction had 4 bases not matched to a gene; V was cut back by 4 bases and J by 0 bases. Germline CDR1 reads MNHEY; CDR2 reads SVGAGI. CDR3 sequence reads: CASSFLAGASTDTQYF. The CDR3 DNA follows: TGTGCCAGCAGTTTCCTAGCGGGAGCCAGCACAGATACGCAGTATTTT.

The chain carries TRBV7-9 and TRBJ1-1, with TRBD1 as a possible D gene (5 bases). This CDR3 region has 16 residues. The V and J ends lost 3 bases and 0 bases respectively, with 14 bases between them. The germline V gene encodes CDR1 SEHNR and CDR2 FQNEAQ (reference sequence). The DNA of the CDR3 is TGTGCCAGCAGCTTCTTCCCAGGGCCCCTGAACACTGAAGCTTTCTTT. This gives the protein CASSFFPGPLNTEAFF. The whole variable domain, remainder taken from reference TRBV7-9 and TRBJ1-1, is DTGVSQNPRHKITKRGQNVTFRCDPISEHNRLYWYRQTLGQGPEFLTYFQNEAQLEKSRLLSDRFSAERPKGSFSTLEIQRTEQGDSAMYLCASSFFPGPLNTEAFFGQGTRLTVV.

The chain has TRBV11-2 and TRBJ2-5; 8 bases map to TRBD1. Gene TRBJ2-7 matches the end of the DNA better, so the J call may be wrong. The CDR3 sequence is 15 residues long. Germline CDR1 reads SGHAT; CDR2 reads FQNNGV. The CDR3 bases are TGTGCCAGCAGCTTATATGGACAGGGACACTACGAGCAGTACTTC. This codes for CASSLYGQGHYEQYF.

The rearrangement links TRBV29-1 to TRBJ2-2, with 9 bases identical to TRBD1. After removal of 1 base from V and 0 bases from J, the junction contained 3 bases not matched to a gene. CDR3 size: 16 residues. The germline CDR1 and CDR2 sequences are SQVTM and ANQGSEA. The CDR3 DNA is TGCAGCGTTGAAGTTAACAGGGGGCCGAACACCGGGGAGCTGTTTTTT. This codes for CSVEVNRGPNTGELFF.

This chain links TRBV9 with TRBJ2-2, with D uncertain. This CDR3 region has 14 residues. Trimming shortened V by 0 bases and J by 1 base, and 4 bases separated the two germline ends. CDR1 is SGDLS and CDR2 is YYNGEE in the germline V gene. The CDR3 sequence: CASSVVGNTGELFF. CDR3 coding DNA: TGTGCCAGCAGCGTAGTCGGGAACACCGGGGAGCTGTTTTTT.

J is TRBJ1-1 and V is TRBV2, with 7 nucleotides matching TRBD1. The ends lost 8 bases at V and 5 bases at J; junction bases unmatched: 8. There are 13 residues in the CDR3. In germline, CDR1 is SNHLY, CDR2 FYNNEI. CDR3 in amino acids: CASQGGIVTEAFF. As DNA, the CDR3 is TGTGCCAGCCAAGGGGGCATAGTGACTGAAGCTTTCTTT.

V is TRBV27 and J is TRBJ1-2; TRBD1 might be the D (6 bases). The length of the CDR3 is 12 residues. CDR1 and CDR2 (germline): MNHEY, SMNVEV (reference sequence). V was trimmed by 10 bases and J by 8 bases, leaving 17 bases between them. The CDR3 is CANLRGFEGYTF. The CDR3 DNA reads as TGTGCCAACCTCAGGGGTTTTGAGGGCTACACCTTC.

The CDR3 sequence: CASSWVDRGGEQYF. The CDR3 region has the DNA TGTGCCAGCAGCTGGGTGGACAGGGGGGGCGAGCAGTACTTC. The chain combines TRBV5-6 with TRBJ2-7, with 10 bases identical to TRBD1. The CDR3 consists of 14 residues. Germline V lookup: CDR1 SGHDT, CDR2 YYEEEE. V lost 3 bases and J lost 6; bases outside the gene matches: 6.

This clone was recorded once. The rearrangement joins TRBV9 to TRBJ1-1; D unclear. With 0 bases removed from V and 1 base from J, the gap between germline ends came to 10 bases. This CDR3 has 15 amino acids. CDR1 is SGDLS and CDR2 is YYNGEE in the germline V gene. The CDR3 coding sequence is TGTGCCAGCAGCGTAGTTCCAGTCCCGAACACTGAAGCTTTCTTT. Translation gives CASSVVPVPNTEAFF. The full variable domain, rest sourced from reference TRBV9 and TRBJ1-1, is DSGVTQTPKHLITATGQRVTLRCSPRSGDLSVYWYQQSLDQGLQFLIQYYNGEERAKGNILERFSAQQFPDLHSELNLSSLELGDSALYFCASSVVPVPNTEAFFGQGTRLTVV.

The gene calls are TRBV6-5 and TRBJ2-5, with a weak D call TRBD1 (6 bases). The J call may be incorrect, as the DNA end agrees better with TRBJ2-7. The CDR3 is 13 amino acids. Germline-derived CDR1 and CDR2 are MNHEY and SVGAGI. The CDR3 loop reads CASRQGQAYEQYF. The CDR3 nucleotides are TGTGCCAGCAGGCAGGGACAAGCCTACGAGCAGTACTTC.